The entry below describes one TCR beta chain. The library targeted TCRbeta and was prepared with unique molecular identifiers. TCRdb recomputed calls from the PCR reads with MiXCR, one row per CDR3 protein. The sample includes some 240,000 distinct CDR3 sequences, about 9.6% of them seen just once. This sample is drawn from a study of T-cell reconstitution after alpha-beta-depleted transplantation in children. Looked up from germline, CDR1 is MNHNS and CDR2 is SASEGT. With V trimmed by 6 bases and J by 5 bases, 5 bases remained unmatched. This CDR3 has 14 amino acids. The clonotype was recovered from a human donor who donated a stem cell graft to a child with SCID. This sample comprised PBMCs from the stem cell graft donor, obtained from the stem cell graft. The V call is TRBV6-1, the J call TRBJ1-5, with 9 bases fitting TRBD1. The CDR3 protein is CASSSGQGYQPQHF. In DNA form, the CDR3 reads TGTGCCAGCAGCTCGGGACAGGGTTATCAGCCCCAGCATTTT.